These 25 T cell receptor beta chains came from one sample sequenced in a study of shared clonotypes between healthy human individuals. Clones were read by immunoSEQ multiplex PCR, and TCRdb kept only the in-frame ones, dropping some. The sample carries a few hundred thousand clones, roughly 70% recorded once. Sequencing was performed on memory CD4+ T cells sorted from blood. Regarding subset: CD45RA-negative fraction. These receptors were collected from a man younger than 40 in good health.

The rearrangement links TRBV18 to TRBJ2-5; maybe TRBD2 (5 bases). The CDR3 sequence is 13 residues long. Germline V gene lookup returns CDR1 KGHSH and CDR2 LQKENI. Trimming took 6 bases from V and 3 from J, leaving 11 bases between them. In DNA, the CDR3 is TGTGCCAGCTCCCGGGGAGAGAAAGAGACCCAGTACTTC. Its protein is CASSRGEKETQYF.

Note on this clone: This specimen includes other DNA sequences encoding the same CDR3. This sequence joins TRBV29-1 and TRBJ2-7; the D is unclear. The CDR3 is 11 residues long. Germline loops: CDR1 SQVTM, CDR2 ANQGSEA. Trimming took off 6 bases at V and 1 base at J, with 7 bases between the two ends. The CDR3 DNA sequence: TGCAGCGTGGGCCAATCCTACGAGCAGTACTTC. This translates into CSVGQSYEQYF.

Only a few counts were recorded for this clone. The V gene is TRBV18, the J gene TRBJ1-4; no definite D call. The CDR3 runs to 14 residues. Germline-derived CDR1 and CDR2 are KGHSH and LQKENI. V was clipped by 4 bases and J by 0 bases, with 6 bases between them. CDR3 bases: TGTGCCAGCTCACAAACAGCAACTAATGAAAAACTGTTTTTT. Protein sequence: CASSQTATNEKLFF.

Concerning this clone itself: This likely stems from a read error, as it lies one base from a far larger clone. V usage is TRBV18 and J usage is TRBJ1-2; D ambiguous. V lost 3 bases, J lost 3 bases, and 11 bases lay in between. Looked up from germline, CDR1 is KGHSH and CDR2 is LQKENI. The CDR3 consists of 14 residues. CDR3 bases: TGTGCCAGCTCACCCGGCACATTAGACTATGGCTACACCTTC. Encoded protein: CASSPGTLDYGYTF.

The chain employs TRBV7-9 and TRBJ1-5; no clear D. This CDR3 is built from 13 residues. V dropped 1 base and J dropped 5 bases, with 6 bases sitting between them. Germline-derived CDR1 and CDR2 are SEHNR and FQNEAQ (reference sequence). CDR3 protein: CASSLDTDQPQHF. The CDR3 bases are TGTGCCAGCAGCTTAGACACGGATCAGCCCCAGCATTTT.

CDR3 loop: CASSSAGPNTEAFF. In DNA, the CDR3 is TGCGCCAGCAGCTCAGCCGGGCCGAACACTGAAGCTTTCTTT. The chain is built from TRBV5-1 and TRBJ1-1; D gene ambiguous. Looked up from germline, CDR1 is SGHRS and CDR2 is YFSETQ. The CDR3 has 14 amino acids. Trimming shortened V by 3 bases and J by 1 base, and 10 bases separated the two germline ends.

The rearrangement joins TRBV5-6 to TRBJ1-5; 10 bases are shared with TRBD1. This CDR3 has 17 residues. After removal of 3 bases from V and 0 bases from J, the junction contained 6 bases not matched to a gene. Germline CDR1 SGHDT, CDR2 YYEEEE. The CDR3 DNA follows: TGTGCCAGCAGCTCCGGGACAGGGGTTTATAGCAATCAGCCCCAGCATTTT. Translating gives CASSSGTGVYSNQPQHF. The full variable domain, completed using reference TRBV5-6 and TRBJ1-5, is DAGVTQSPTHLIKTRGQQVTLRCSPKSGHDTVSWYQQALGQGPQFIFQYYEEEERQRGNFPDRFSGHQFPNYSSELNVNALLLGDSALYLCASSSGTGVYSNQPQHFGDGTRLSIL.

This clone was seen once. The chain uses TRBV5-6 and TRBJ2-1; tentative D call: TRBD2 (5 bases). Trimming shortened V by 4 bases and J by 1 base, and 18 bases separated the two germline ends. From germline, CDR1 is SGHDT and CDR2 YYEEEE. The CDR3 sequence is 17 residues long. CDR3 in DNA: TGTGCCAGCAGCCCAAAAGTTCTGGGAGTATCCTACAATGAGCAGTTCTTC. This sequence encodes CASSPKVLGVSYNEQFF.

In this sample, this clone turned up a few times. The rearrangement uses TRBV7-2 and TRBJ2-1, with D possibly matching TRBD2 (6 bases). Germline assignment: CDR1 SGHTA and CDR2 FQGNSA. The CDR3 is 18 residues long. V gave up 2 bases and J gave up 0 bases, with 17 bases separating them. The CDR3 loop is CASSLRTGGISSYNEQFF. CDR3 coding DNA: TGTGCCAGCAGCTTACGAACGGGCGGGATAAGCTCCTACAATGAGCAGTTCTTC.

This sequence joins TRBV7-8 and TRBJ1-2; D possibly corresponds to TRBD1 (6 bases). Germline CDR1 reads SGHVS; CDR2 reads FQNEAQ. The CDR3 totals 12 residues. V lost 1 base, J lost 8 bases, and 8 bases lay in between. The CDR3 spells CASSLDREGYTF. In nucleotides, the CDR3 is TGTGCCAGCAGCTTAGACAGGGAAGGCTACACCTTC.

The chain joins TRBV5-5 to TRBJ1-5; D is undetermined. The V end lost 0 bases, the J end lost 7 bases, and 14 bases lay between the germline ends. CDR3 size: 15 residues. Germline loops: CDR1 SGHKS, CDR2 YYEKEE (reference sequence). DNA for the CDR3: TGTGCCAGCAGCTTGGAACCTAATCGTGTACAGCCCCAGCATTTT. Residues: CASSLEPNRVQPQHF.

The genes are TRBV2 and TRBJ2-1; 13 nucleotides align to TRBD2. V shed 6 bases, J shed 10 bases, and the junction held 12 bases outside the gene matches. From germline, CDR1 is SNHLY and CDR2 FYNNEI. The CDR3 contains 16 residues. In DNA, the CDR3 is TGTGCCAGCAGGGGCCTAGGACTAGCGGGAGTAGGAGAGCAGTTCTTC. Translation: CASRGLGLAGVGEQFF.

The CDR3 protein is CASSLDLGGKTQYF. In DNA, the CDR3 is TGTGCCAGCAGCTTAGATCTGGGAGGGAAGACCCAGTACTTC. This chain connects TRBV7-2 to TRBJ2-5, with 7 bases aligning to TRBD2. CDR3 length equals 14 residues. CDR1 and CDR2 from the germline V gene are SGHTA and FQGNSA. V shed 1 base and J 6 bases; nucleotides not matched to a gene: 5.

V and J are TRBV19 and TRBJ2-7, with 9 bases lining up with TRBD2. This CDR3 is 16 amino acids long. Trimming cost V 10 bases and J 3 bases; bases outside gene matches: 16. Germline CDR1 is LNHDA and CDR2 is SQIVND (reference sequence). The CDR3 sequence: CATTSGVAGANYEQYF. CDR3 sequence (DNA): TGTGCCACCACCTCCGGGGTAGCGGGAGCCAACTACGAGCAGTACTTC.

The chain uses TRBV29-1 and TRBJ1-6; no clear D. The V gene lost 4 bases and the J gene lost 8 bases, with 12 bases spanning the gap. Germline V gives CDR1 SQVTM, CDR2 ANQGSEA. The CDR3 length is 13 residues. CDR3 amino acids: CSVGTPAHSPLHF. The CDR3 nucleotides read TGCAGCGTTGGGACCCCGGCCCATTCACCCCTCCACTTT. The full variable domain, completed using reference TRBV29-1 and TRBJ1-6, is SAVISQKPSRDICQRGTSLTIQCQVDSQVTMMFWYRQQPGQSLTLIATANQGSEATYESGFVIDKFPISRPNLTFSTLTVSNMSPEDSSIYLCSVGTPAHSPLHFGNGTRLTVT.

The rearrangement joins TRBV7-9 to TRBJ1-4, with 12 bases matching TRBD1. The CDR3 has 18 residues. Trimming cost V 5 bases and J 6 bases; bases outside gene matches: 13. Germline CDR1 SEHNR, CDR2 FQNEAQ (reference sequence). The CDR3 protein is CASSIGTGGATMDEKLFF. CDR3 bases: TGTGCCAGCAGCATCGGGACAGGGGGCGCCACGATGGATGAAAAACTGTTTTTT.

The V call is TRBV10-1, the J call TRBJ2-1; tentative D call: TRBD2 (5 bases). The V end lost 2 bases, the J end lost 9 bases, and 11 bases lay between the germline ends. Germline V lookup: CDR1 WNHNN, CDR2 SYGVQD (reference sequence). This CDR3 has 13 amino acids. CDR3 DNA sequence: TGCGCCAGCAGTGAGAACCGGAGGACTGAGCAGTTCTTC. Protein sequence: CASSENRRTEQFF.

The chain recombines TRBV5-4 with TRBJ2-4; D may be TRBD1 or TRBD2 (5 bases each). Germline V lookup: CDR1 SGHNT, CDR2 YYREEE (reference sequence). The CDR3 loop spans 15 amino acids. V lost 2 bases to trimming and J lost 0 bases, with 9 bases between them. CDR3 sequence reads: CASSFGALAKNIQYF. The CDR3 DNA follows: TGTGCCAGCAGCTTCGGGGCGCTAGCCAAAAACATTCAGTACTTC.

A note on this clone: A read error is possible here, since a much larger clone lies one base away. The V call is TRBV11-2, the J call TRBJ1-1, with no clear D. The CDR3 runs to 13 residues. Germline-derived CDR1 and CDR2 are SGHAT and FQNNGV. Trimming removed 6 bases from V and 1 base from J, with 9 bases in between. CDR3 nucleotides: TGTGCCAGCAGTCAAAAGGGGAACACTGAAGCTTTCTTT. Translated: CASSQKGNTEAFF.

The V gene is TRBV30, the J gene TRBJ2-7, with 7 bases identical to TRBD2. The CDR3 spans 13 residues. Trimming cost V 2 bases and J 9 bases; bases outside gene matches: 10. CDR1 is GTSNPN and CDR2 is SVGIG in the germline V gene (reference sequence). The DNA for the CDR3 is TGTGCCTGGAGTCCCGGGACTAAATTAGGGCAGTACTTC. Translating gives CAWSPGTKLGQYF.

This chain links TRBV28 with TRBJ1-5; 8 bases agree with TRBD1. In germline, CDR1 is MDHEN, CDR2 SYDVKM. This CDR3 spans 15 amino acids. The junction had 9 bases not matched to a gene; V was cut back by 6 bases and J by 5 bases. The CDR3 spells CASSPSDRDYQPQHF. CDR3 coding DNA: TGTGCCAGCAGCCCATCGGACAGGGATTATCAGCCCCAGCATTTT.

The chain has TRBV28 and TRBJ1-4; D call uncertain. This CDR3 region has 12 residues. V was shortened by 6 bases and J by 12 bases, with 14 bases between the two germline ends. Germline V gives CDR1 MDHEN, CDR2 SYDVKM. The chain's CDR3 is CASSLLNQELFF. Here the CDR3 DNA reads TGTGCCAGCAGCCTGCTTAACCAGGAACTGTTTTTT.

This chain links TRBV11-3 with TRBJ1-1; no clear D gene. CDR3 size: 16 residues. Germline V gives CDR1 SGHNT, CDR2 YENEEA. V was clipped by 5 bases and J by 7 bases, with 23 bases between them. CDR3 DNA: TGTGCCAGCAGCCATCCTCCCCACGGTCGGCGGATTGAAGCTTTCTTT. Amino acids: CASSHPPHGRRIEAFF.

This chain's CDR3 is CASRDVTFSGGYTF. DNA of the CDR3: TGTGCCAGCAGGGACGTCACGTTTTCGGGTGGCTACACCTTC. The chain combines TRBV2 with TRBJ1-2; no reliable D call. This CDR3 is 14 amino acids long. The V and J ends lost 6 bases and 7 bases respectively, with 18 bases between them. Germline CDR1 SNHLY, CDR2 FYNNEI.

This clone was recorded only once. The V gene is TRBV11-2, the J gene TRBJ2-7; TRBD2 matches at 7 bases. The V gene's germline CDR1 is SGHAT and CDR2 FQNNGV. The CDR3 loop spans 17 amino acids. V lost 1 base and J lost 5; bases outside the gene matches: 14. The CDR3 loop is CASSLVFTGRASDEQYF. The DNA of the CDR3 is TGTGCCAGCAGCTTAGTATTTACGGGGAGGGCCTCGGACGAGCAGTACTTC. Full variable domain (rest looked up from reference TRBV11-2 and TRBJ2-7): EAGVAQSPRYKIIEKRQSVAFWCNPISGHATLYWYQQILGQGPKLLIQFQNNGVVDDSQLPKDRFSAERLKGVDSTLKIQPAKLEDSAVYLCASSLVFTGRASDEQYFGPGTRLTVT.